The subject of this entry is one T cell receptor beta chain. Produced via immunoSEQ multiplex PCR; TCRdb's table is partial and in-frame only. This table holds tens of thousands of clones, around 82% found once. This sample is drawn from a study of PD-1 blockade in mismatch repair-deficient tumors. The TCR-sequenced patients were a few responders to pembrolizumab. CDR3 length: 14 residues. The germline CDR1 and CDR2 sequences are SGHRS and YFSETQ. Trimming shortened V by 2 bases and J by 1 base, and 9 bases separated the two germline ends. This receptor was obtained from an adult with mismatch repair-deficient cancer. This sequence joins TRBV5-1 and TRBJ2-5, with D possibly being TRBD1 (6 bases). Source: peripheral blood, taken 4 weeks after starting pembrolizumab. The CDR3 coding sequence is TGCGCCAGCAGCTTAGGACAGTCCCAAGAGACCCAGTACTTC. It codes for CASSLGQSQETQYF.